The 27 T cell receptor beta chains below all came from one sample that was sequenced in a study of shared clonotypes between healthy human individuals. TCRdb's copy holds only in-frame clones and misses some; the assay was immunoSEQ multiplex PCR. The sample has 2 million to 3 million clones, roughly 93% seen once; the top ten hold 0.36%. Material: naive CD4+ T cells from PBMCs. Subset: CD45RA+ positively selected. The receptors here all came from a man in his late teens or twenties in good health. Some clones in this sample may be carry-over from other donors' samples.

The V call is TRBV7-2, the J call TRBJ1-4; D not certain. CDR3 length: 13 residues. Germline CDR1 and CDR2: SGHTA and FQGNSA. Between the trimmed V and J ends, which lost 4 bases and 8 bases, there was a span of 11 bases. The CDR3 protein is CASSSQIHEKLFF. The CDR3 DNA follows: TGTGCCAGCAGCTCCCAAATACACGAAAAACTGTTTTTT.

The V and J genes are TRBV27 and TRBJ1-5; TRBD1 is a possible D gene (5 bases). The CDR3 runs 15 residues. CDR1 is MNHEY and CDR2 is SMNVEV in the germline V gene (reference sequence). The V and J ends lost 5 bases and 2 bases respectively, with 13 bases between them. The CDR3 sequence: CASSPDRIGNQPQHF. As DNA, the CDR3 is TGTGCCAGCAGTCCCGACAGAATCGGCAATCAGCCCCAGCATTTT.

This clone was observed a handful of times. The rearrangement joins TRBV2 to TRBJ1-1; possible D gene TRBD1, 5 bases. V gave up 4 bases and J gave up 1 base, with 13 bases separating them. The CDR3 runs to 15 residues. CDR1 is SNHLY and CDR2 is FYNNEI in the germline V gene. The CDR3 bases are TGTGCCAGCAGTGGTGCGGGGCGGGGGAACACTGAAGCTTTCTTT. Protein product: CASSGAGRGNTEAFF.

The chain uses TRBV25-1 and TRBJ2-7; D uncertain. V was pared by 5 bases and J by 7 bases, with 18 bases between. The CDR3 totals 14 residues. Germline V gene data show CDR1 as MGHDK and CDR2 as SYGVNS. This CDR3 is CASSWVSRVCEQYF. DNA for the CDR3: TGTGCCAGCAGTTGGGTCTCAAGGGTGTGTGAGCAGTACTTC.

The chain combines TRBV5-1 with TRBJ2-1; 8 nucleotides align to TRBD1. Trimming removed 4 bases from V and 10 bases from J; junction bases left unmatched: 10. CDR3 length: 14 residues. CDR1 is SGHRS, CDR2 YFSETQ, per germline. This CDR3 reads CASSPGQGAWEQFF. CDR3 sequence (DNA): TGCGCCAGCAGCCCAGGTCAGGGGGCTTGGGAGCAGTTCTTC.

Note on this clone: One end of the junction does not line up with germline, which may come from a read error. The chain recombines TRBV4-1 with TRBJ1-1; D not resolved. CDR1 is MGHRA, CDR2 YSYEKL, per germline. The CDR3 is 13 residues long. CDR3 bases: TGCGCCAGCAGCCAAGTAGGGTGGCGGCCCAGTGACTTT. Protein product: CASSQVGWRPSDF.

The CDR3 is CASSSGQDNYEQYF. CDR3 sequence (DNA): TGTGCCAGCAGTTCTGGACAGGATAACTACGAGCAGTACTTC. The chain carries TRBV28 and TRBJ2-7; 7 bases fit TRBD1. Germline-derived CDR1 and CDR2 are MDHEN and SYDVKM. Unmatched junction bases numbered 6, after V lost 4 bases and J lost 3 bases. The CDR3 spans 14 residues.

V is TRBV6-4 and J is TRBJ1-2; no definite D call. V lost 6 bases, J lost 7 bases, and 24 bases lay in between. This CDR3 has 16 residues. CDR1 and CDR2 from the germline V gene are MRHNA and SNTAGT. CDR3 in amino acids: CASRHGVGRQSGGYTF. DNA for the CDR3: TGTGCCAGCAGACACGGAGTCGGGCGGCAGAGCGGTGGCTACACCTTC.

The V gene is TRBV2, the J gene TRBJ2-2, with 15 positions matching TRBD2. The CDR3 has 15 residues. Germline lookup yields CDR1 SNHLY and CDR2 FYNNEI. V trimming: 6 bases; J trimming: 7 bases; junction bases outside the gene matches: 3. CDR3 coding DNA: TGTGCCAGCAGCCGGACTAGCGGGAGGGACGGGGAGCTGTTTTTT. Its protein is CASSRTSGRDGELFF.

This clone was observed a few times. Distinct nucleotide sequences in the sample also encode this CDR3. The gene calls are TRBV28 and TRBJ1-5, with D unresolved. Germline V lookup: CDR1 MDHEN, CDR2 SYDVKM. There are 13 residues in the CDR3. V was pared by 3 bases and J by 6 bases, with 9 bases between. The CDR3 region is CASSLSTGQPQHF. In DNA form, the CDR3 reads TGTGCCAGCAGTTTGTCGACCGGTCAGCCCCAGCATTTT.

The rearrangement joins TRBV6-1 to TRBJ2-5; 9 nucleotides line up with TRBD2. Germline V gene data show CDR1 as MNHNS and CDR2 as SASEGT. V was pared by 8 bases and J by 5 bases, with 6 bases of the junction left unmatched. The CDR3 covers 13 residues. CDR3 residues: CASRIAGVETQYF. CDR3 in DNA: TGTGCCAGCCGAATAGCGGGAGTGGAGACCCAGTACTTC.

The chain has TRBV7-2 and TRBJ1-2; D ambiguous. The CDR3 runs 12 residues. Trimming took off 1 base at V and 4 bases at J, with 4 bases between the two ends. In germline, CDR1 is SGHTA, CDR2 FQGNSA. CDR3 in amino acids: CASSLVAYGYTF. The CDR3 coding sequence is TGTGCCAGCAGCTTAGTTGCCTATGGCTACACCTTC.

The chain links TRBV28 to TRBJ2-5; D uncertain. This CDR3 contains 14 residues. V dropped 2 bases and J dropped 1 base, with 8 bases sitting between them. Per the germline V gene, CDR1 is MDHEN and CDR2 is SYDVKM. In DNA, the CDR3 is TGTGCCAGCAGTTTAGAGTGGGTCCAAGAGACCCAGTACTTC. This codes for CASSLEWVQETQYF. The full variable domain, with the rest looked up from reference TRBV28 and TRBJ2-5, is DVKVTQSSRYLVKRTGEKVFLECVQDMDHENMFWYRQDPGLGLRLIYFSYDVKMKEKGDIPEGYSVSREKKERFSLILESASTNQTSMYLCASSLEWVQETQYFGPGTRLLVL.

J is TRBJ2-7 and V is TRBV5-1; 9 bases map to TRBD2. The CDR3 runs 15 residues. With 0 bases clipped from V and 5 bases from J, the junction kept 6 bases outside the gene matches. Germline loops: CDR1 SGHRS, CDR2 YFSETQ. The CDR3 reads CASSLALGTSNEQYF. The CDR3 nucleotides are TGCGCCAGCAGCTTGGCCTTAGGGACTAGCAACGAGCAGTACTTC.

The chain couples TRBV28 to TRBJ2-6; D gene uncertain. The CDR3 has 16 amino acids. Per the germline V gene, CDR1 is MDHEN and CDR2 is SYDVKM. The ends were cut back, 2 bases at V and 0 bases at J, with 8 bases in the middle. In DNA form, the CDR3 reads TGTGCCAGCAGTTTAAACAGTCACTCTGGGGCCAACGTCCTGACTTTC. It translates to CASSLNSHSGANVLTF.

The gene calls are TRBV2 and TRBJ1-5; no definite D call. The germline CDR1 and CDR2 sequences are SNHLY and FYNNEI. This CDR3 has 13 amino acids. Trimming took 6 bases from V and 0 from J, leaving 6 bases between them. Here the CDR3 reads CASRQLSNQPQHF. For the CDR3, the DNA is TGTGCCAGCAGACAGCTTAGCAATCAGCCCCAGCATTTT.

The V and J genes are TRBV4-2 and TRBJ2-7, with 9 bases that match TRBD1. V lost 3 bases to trimming and J lost 0 bases; unmatched junction nucleotides: 9. CDR1 is LGHNA, CDR2 YNFKEQ, per germline. The CDR3 has 17 amino acids. CDR3 nucleotides: TGTGCCAGCAGCCATCGCTCCGGGACAGGGACCTCCTACGAGCAGTACTTC. Translating it yields CASSHRSGTGTSYEQYF.

Comments on this clone: At the DNA level, this CDR3 is encoded by other sequences in the same sample as well. The chain couples TRBV28 to TRBJ2-7, with D hard to call. V lost 3 bases, J lost 3 bases, and 6 bases lay in between. The CDR3 totals 12 residues. Germline lookup yields CDR1 MDHEN and CDR2 SYDVKM. CDR3: CASSFPLYEQYF. The CDR3 region has the DNA TGTGCCAGCAGTTTTCCCCTCTACGAGCAGTACTTC.

The chain combines TRBV7-3 with TRBJ2-3, with D tentatively TRBD1 or TRBD2 (6 bases each). The V gene's germline CDR1 is SGHTA and CDR2 FQGTGA. The CDR3 is 16 amino acids. V was pared by 5 bases and J by 1 base, with 16 bases between. The CDR3 region is CASSPPGGAGTDTQYF. The CDR3 nucleotides are TGTGCCAGCAGCCCCCCCGGGGGCGCAGGCACAGATACGCAGTATTTT.

The CDR3 DNA reads as TGTGCCAGCAACCGGGGGGCCGGTTCCGGGGAGCTGTTTTTT. Amino acid sequence: CASNRGAGSGELFF. The genes are TRBV2 and TRBJ2-2; tentatively, D is TRBD2 (7 bases). Between the trimmed V and J ends, which lost 7 bases and 6 bases, there was a span of 15 bases. The CDR3 is made up of 14 amino acids. Germline CDR1 and CDR2: SNHLY and FYNNEI.

J is TRBJ2-5 and V is TRBV11-2; either TRBD1 or TRBD2 may fit D (6 bases each). CDR1 and CDR2 (germline): SGHAT, FQNNGV. CDR3 length equals 15 residues. V lost 5 bases and J lost 5, with 18 bases in between. The CDR3 sequence is CASSLAGGLGETQYF. The CDR3 bases are TGTGCCAGCAGCCTAGCTGGGGGGCTCGGTGAGACCCAGTACTTC.

The rearrangement joins TRBV30 to TRBJ2-5, with D unresolved. The germline CDR1 and CDR2 sequences are GTSNPN and SVGIG (reference sequence). This CDR3 is built from 13 residues. Deletions cut 0 bases from V and 4 bases from J, with 9 bases between. The CDR3, as DNA: TGTGCCTGGAGTGTAGGAAACTTAGAGACCCAGTACTTC. Translation gives CAWSVGNLETQYF.

The V gene is TRBV29-1, the J gene TRBJ2-1; TRBD1 is a possible D gene (6 bases). Trimming removed 3 bases from V and 3 bases from J, with 15 bases in between. The CDR3 length is 15 residues. Germline lookup yields CDR1 SQVTM and CDR2 ANQGSEA. The CDR3 region has the DNA TGCAGCGTTGAGGGGGCTAGATGGCTCTACAATGAGCAGTTCTTC. Translated: CSVEGARWLYNEQFF.

V usage is TRBV4-1 and J usage is TRBJ2-7; D might be TRBD2 (5 bases). Germline CDR1 reads MGHRA; CDR2 reads YSYEKL. The V gene lost 4 bases and the J gene lost 0 bases, with 16 bases spanning the gap. The CDR3 is made up of 16 amino acids. CDR3 loop: CASSPRAGKPSYEQYF. The CDR3 region has the DNA TGCGCCAGCAGCCCCAGAGCCGGGAAACCCTCCTACGAGCAGTACTTC.

V gene TRBV28 combines with J gene TRBJ2-7; TRBD1 or TRBD2 may be the D gene (5 bases each). Trimming left V 3 bases short and J 2 bases short, with 11 bases between. CDR1 is MDHEN and CDR2 is SYDVKM in the germline V gene. The CDR3 covers 14 residues. As DNA, the CDR3 is TGTGCCAGCAGTTTCCTCCGGGGACCCTACGAGCAGTACTTC. This translates into CASSFLRGPYEQYF.

Comments on this clone: This same CDR3 is encoded by further DNA sequences in the sample. The V gene is TRBV19, the J gene TRBJ2-5, with 8 positions matching TRBD2. The CDR3 is 14 amino acids. The ends lost 2 bases at V and 5 bases at J; junction bases unmatched: 4. Germline CDR1 and CDR2: LNHDA and SQIVND (reference sequence). The DNA for the CDR3 is TGTGCCAGTAGTATAACGGGGGGGCGTGAGACCCAGTACTTC. Protein: CASSITGGRETQYF.

This clone was counted a few times. V and J are TRBV19 and TRBJ1-5, with no clear D. This CDR3 spans 17 amino acids. With 5 bases removed from V and 3 bases from J, the gap between germline ends came to 20 bases. Germline V CDR1 and CDR2: LNHDA, SQIVND (reference sequence). The CDR3 DNA sequence: TGTGCCAGTAGTCCATTGCGCGGACCAACCGACAATCAGCCCCAGCATTTT. It specifies CASSPLRGPTDNQPQHF.